This section outlines one T cell receptor beta chain sequence together with its context. Its antigen is still unknown. It has no much larger one-base neighbor in the sample; base qualities were not kept. The time point label corresponds to: newly diagnosed GD, antithyroid drugs for less than 3 months. For both TCR sequencing and RNA sequencing, RNA was extracted from PBMCs using TRIzol. The diagnosis of Graves' disease followed American Thyroid Association guidelines. Patients were recruited from an endocrinology department in Xi'an, China. From each patient, 7.5 to 9.5 milliliters of peripheral blood was collected into an EDTA anticoagulant tube. Ficoll Paque Plus density gradient separation was used to isolate PBMCs, and no additional T cell sorting was done. An Agilent 2100 Bioanalyzer and agarose gel were used to check RNA quality, and a NanoDrop 2000 was used to measure RNA concentration. The method behind the library was multiplex PCR. TCRdb lists the instrument as Illumina HiSeq 4000. iRepertoire HTBI primers and Arm-PCR amplification of CDR3 regions were used to construct TCR beta libraries. Before sequencing, the PCR products went through gel purification. Per the original workflow: Across samples, 55 to 80 TRBV and 13 to 15 TRBJ segments were identified and used for gene usage analysis of CDR3 amino acid clonotypes. COPE and FqMerger were used to merge the filtered high-quality paired reads into contigs. BLAST was used to align contigs to the IMGT TRBV, TRBD and TRBJ reference genes, and CDR3 was defined following IMGT. Any clonotype with a frequency above 0.1% was counted as a highly expanded clone. Shannon entropy served as the measure of repertoire diversity, while the Gini coefficient captured V-J evenness. Clonotypes shared by more than one individual were considered public. Using fastp at Q25 and MiXCR, TCRdb reprocessed the public reads and kept productive beta chains. Each CDR3 protein gets just one entry, which takes the most common genes and DNA from the rows behind it. The V and J calls, along with clone size, are taken from TCRdb and not from the paper's own processing. The sample contains hundreds of thousands of distinct CDR3 sequences, about 13% of them found a single time. The ten largest clonotypes hold roughly 9.7% of the sample.

The record originates from a study of regulatory T cells in long-lasting Graves disease (TCRdb year 2021). The study in broad terms: In the newly diagnosed Graves' disease group, patients had been taking antithyroid drugs for less than 3 months. Peripheral blood TCR sequencing and RNA sequencing compared persistent Graves' disease patients with newly diagnosed Graves' disease patients. The study took place in China and was registered as a clinical trial. A total of around 35 samples underwent TCR sequencing: about 13 from persistent and around 20 from newly diagnosed Graves' disease patients. Overall study outcomes, separate from this receptor: Because the primary lesion, thyroid tissue, could not be accessed, the study looked at peripheral blood alone. Only the TCR beta chain was sequenced and analyzed. Persistent disease showed preferential use of TRBV28, TRBJ1-2 and TRBJ2-5, whereas newly diagnosed disease favored TRBV20-1 and TRBJ2-1. The small sample size was acknowledged by the authors as a limitation that may reduce accuracy. Lower TCR Shannon entropy and fewer highly expanded clones were observed in persistent Graves' disease patients than in newly diagnosed patients, which suggested clonal expansion. Persistent patients shared more public clonotypes among themselves (around 3,000) than newly diagnosed patients did (more than 950).

Counted from cysteine to phenylalanine, this CDR3 has 14 amino acids. Only CDR3 DNA remains: 42 bases, in frame from the first base. V has 6 bases trimmed and J has 4 bases trimmed; junction bases matching no gene number 9. The germline V gene (reference sequence) yields DFQATT for CDR1 and SNEGSKA for CDR2. This same sample was also part of a study on T cells in Graves' hyperthyroidism and ophthalmopathy. From that second study: Graves' hyperthyroidism was defined as stable when no progression to ophthalmopathy occurred over 18 months of follow-up. Hyperthyroidism patients were aged 18 to 65 years and newly diagnosed, with disease duration of less than 2 months. Any patient with an uncontrolled infection, another autoimmune disease, pregnancy or lactation was excluded. Clinical symptoms, serum thyroxine and TRAb, thyroid ultrasound, and orbital computed tomography formed the basis for the diagnoses. For the first round of RT-PCR on the TCR CDR3, the HTBI primer set was used together with the Qiagen OneStep RT-PCR kit. Blood samples also contained most of the expanded thyroid clonotypes (frequency above 0.001), which suggests that blood repertoires may reflect thyroid immune responses. Ophthalmopathy was separated from stable hyperthyroidism by a 13 V-J signature model, with just over 85% sensitivity and approximately 84% specificity obtained in cross-validation and 80%/75% obtained in testing. During validation, the model predicted progression to ophthalmopathy a median of approximately 7 months ahead of onset, with roughly 65% sensitivity and 72% to 80% specificity. To identify TCR V-J signatures that set the groups apart, the researchers used a discovery cohort of about a hundred patients, made up of 40 to 45 with Graves' ophthalmopathy and some 58 with stable Graves' hyperthyroidism. Whether ophthalmopathy could be predicted prospectively was tested in an independent validation cohort made up of fewer than 20 hyperthyroidism patients plus 17 patients who later progressed to ophthalmopathy. The roughly 94 discovery patients were randomly split 7:3 into training and test sets. In about 6 Graves' hyperthyroidism patients, the study also compared T-cell repertoires from thyroid tissue with T-cell repertoires from blood. After sampling, hyperthyroidism patients received methimazole starting at 30 mg daily, and ophthalmopathy patients received high-dose intravenous methylprednisolone. The libraries were constructed in a second round of multiplex PCR and then size-selected and purified. Sequencing of the libraries was done on an Illumina HiSeq2000 using paired-end 100 bp reads. SOAPnuke was used to process the raw data, with reads discarded if the reads contained adapters or uncalled bases, had a mean Phred below 15, or lacked an exact constant-primer or identifier match. COPE v1.2.5 was used to merge high-quality paired reads, and clonotypes were defined as unique nucleotide sequences. MiTCR v1.1 was used to align the clonotypes against IMGT TRBV, TRBD and TRBJ reference segments. The analysis included only V-J combinations with a frequency above 0.0001, which together covered approximately 99% of the repertoires. A TCS score was defined as the ratio between F50 (clonal expansion) and ExV (chaos), using BLOSUM62-based TCRdist between CDR3 peptides within each V-J. Welch's t-statistics and random forest reduced roughly 540 V-J features to 13, which were used in a naive Bayes classifier (R e1071). Sample size was not statistically predetermined, and blinding of investigators to group allocation was not performed. TCR Vbeta CDR3 sequencing of 120 to 150 peripheral blood samples (under 45 ophthalmopathy, 75 or so hyperthyroidism and around 17 progressor patients) is reported in the paper.

Here the sequenced sample was peripheral blood mononuclear cells (PBMCs), taken at new diagnosis, from a patient treated with antithyroid drugs. The chain joins TRBV20-1 to TRBJ2-7; a stretch of 10 junction bases matches TRBD1. The source is a young man with Graves disease. Donor details come from another sample of the same person, matched by shared clones. The nucleotide sequence is given as TGCAGTGCCCCGACAGGGGGCAGGGGGTACGAGCAGTACTTC. Its protein is CSAPTGGRGYEQYF.